This TCR beta chain came from a study of blood T cell repertoires in COVID-19. Across the study: The United States, Italy and Spain were the sources of the acute and convalescent COVID-19 samples. Nucleic acid was either cDNA or gDNA, and it came from T cells, B-cell-depleted T cells, or PBMCs.

Methods used by the authors: By means of reference gene primer amplification, nucleated cell counts were estimated. The assay was immunoSEQ multiplex PCR, and TCRdb's table has in-frame clones only and misses some. Clone size and V and J calls were adopted from that table, with D and trimming inferred from the DNA. Altogether 200,000 to 250,000 clones are present, approximately 82% being singletons, with the ten largest covering nearly 5%. CDR1 and CDR2 (germline): SGHTA, FQGNSA. This CDR3 spans 15 amino acids. Trimming removed 1 base from V and 4 bases from J, with 13 bases in between. The sample comprised peripheral blood. The TCR originated in a woman older than 75 with active or convalescent COVID-19. The rearrangement joins TRBV7-2 to TRBJ1-2; D is unresolved. The CDR3 sequence: CASSLDLSGIYGYTF. The CDR3 bases are TGTGCCAGCAGCTTAGATTTGTCCGGGATCTATGGCTACACCTTC.